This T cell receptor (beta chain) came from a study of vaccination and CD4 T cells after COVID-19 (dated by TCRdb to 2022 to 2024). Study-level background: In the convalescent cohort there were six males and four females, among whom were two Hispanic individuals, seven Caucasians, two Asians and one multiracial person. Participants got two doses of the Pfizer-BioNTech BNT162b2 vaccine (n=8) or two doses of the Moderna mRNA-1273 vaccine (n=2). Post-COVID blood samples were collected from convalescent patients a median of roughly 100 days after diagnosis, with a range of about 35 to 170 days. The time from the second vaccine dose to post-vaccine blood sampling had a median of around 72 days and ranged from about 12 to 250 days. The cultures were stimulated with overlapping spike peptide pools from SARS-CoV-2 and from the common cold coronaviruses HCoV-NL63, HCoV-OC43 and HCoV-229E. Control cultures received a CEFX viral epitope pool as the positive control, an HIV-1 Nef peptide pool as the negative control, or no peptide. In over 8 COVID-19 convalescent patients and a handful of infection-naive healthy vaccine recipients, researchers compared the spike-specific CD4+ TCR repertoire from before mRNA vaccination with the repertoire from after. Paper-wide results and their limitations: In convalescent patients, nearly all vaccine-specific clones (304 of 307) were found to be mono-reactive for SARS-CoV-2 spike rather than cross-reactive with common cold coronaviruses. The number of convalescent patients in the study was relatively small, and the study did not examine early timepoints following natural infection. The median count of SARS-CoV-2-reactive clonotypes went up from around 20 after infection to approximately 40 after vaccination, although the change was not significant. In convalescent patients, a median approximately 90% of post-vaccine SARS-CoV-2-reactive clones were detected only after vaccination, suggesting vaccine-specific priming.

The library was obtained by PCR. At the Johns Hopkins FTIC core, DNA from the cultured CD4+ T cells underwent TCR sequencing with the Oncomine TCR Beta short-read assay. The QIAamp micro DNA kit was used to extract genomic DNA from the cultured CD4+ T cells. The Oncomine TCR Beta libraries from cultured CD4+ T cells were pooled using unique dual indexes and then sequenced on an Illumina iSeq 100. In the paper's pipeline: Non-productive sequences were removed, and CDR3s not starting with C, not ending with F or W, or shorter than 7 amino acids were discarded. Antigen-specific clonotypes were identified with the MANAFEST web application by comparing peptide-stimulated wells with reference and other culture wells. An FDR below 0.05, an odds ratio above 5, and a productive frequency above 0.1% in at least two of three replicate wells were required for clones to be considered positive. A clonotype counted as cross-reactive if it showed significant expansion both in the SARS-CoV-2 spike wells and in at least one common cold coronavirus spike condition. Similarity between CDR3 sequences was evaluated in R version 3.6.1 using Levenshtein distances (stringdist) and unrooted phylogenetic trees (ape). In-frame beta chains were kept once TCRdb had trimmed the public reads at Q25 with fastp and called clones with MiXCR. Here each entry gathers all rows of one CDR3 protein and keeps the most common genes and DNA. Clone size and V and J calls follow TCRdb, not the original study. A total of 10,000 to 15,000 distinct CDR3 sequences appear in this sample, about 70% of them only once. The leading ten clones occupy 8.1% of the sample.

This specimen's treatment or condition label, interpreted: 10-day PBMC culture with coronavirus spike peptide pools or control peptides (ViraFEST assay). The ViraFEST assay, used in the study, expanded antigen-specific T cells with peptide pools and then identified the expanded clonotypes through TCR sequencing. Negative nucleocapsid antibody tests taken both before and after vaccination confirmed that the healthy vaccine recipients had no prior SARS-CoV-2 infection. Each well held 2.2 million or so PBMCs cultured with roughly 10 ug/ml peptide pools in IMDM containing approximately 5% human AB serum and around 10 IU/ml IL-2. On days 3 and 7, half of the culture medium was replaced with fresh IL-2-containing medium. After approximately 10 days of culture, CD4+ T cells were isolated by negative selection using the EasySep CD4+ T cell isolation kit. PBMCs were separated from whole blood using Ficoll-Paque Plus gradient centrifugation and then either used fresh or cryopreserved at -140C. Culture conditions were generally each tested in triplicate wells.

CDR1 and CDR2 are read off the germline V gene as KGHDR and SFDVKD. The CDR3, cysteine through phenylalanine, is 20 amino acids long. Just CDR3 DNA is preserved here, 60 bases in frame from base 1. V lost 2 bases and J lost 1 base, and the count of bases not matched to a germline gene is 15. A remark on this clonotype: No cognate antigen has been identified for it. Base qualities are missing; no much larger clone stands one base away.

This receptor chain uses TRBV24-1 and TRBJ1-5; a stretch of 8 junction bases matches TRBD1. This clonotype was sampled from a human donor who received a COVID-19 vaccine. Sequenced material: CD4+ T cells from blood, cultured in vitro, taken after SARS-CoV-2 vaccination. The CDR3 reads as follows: CATSDSSGGQGPESNQPQHF. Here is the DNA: TGTGCCACCAGTGATTCCTCAGGCGGACAGGGCCCGGAGAGCAATCAGCCCCAGCATTTT.